A single sample is the source of the 32 T cell receptor beta chains below, sequenced in a study of cytotoxic CD8 clonotypes in ibrutinib-treated CLL (dated by TCRdb to about 2021). Sample time point, as interpreted from the label and publication: about a year on ibrutinib. Libraries came from the immunoSEQ multiplex PCR assay. TCRdb took this table from immuneACCESS and kept in-frame rearrangements with V and J called. Such tables lack part of the clones; where checked against another copy, unresolved V genes explain under half of the gap, and the rest is unexplained. The sample data list over 75,000 clones, and around 73% of these were observed just once. 32% of the sample is taken by the ten largest. The material was PBMCs, obtained after 12 months of ibrutinib treatment. The receptors originated from a human donor with chronic lymphocytic leukemia.

The chain combines TRBV20-1 with TRBJ1-1; D perhaps matches TRBD1 (5 bases). Germline lookup yields CDR1 DFQATT and CDR2 SNEGSKA (reference sequence). V was shortened by 4 bases and J by 7 bases, with 10 bases between the two germline ends. The CDR3 covers 11 residues. Written as DNA, the CDR3 is TGCAGTGCTATACCCCAGGGTGAAGCTTTCTTT. Protein sequence: CSAIPQGEAFF.

This sequence joins TRBV4-1 and TRBJ2-5; no clear D gene. The CDR3 sequence is 12 residues long. Deletions cut 0 bases from V and 5 bases from J, with 4 bases between. Germline CDR1 reads MGHRA; CDR2 reads YSYEKL. CDR3 residues: CASSQETETQYF. DNA for the CDR3: TGCGCCAGCAGCCAAGAGACGGAGACCCAGTACTTC.

The CDR3 DNA is TGCGCCAGCAGCTTGGCCTCGGCTAGCGGAAGCACAGATACGCAGTATTTT. It is translated as CASSLASASGSTDTQYF. The V call is TRBV5-1, the J call TRBJ2-3, with 7 bases fitting TRBD2. Losses at the gene ends were 0 bases for V and 0 bases for J; bases not matched to a gene: 7. Germline V CDR1 and CDR2: SGHRS, YFSETQ. The CDR3 runs 17 residues.

The rearrangement joins TRBV10-2 to TRBJ1-4; TRBD1 is a possible D gene (6 bases). Germline-derived CDR1 and CDR2 are WSHSY and SAAADI. The V gene lost 2 bases and the J gene lost 3 bases, with 10 bases spanning the gap. The CDR3 runs to 15 residues. In DNA form, the CDR3 reads TGCGCCAGCAGTGAGGGTCAGGGGCCTAATGAAAAACTGTTTTTT. It specifies CASSEGQGPNEKLFF.

This rearrangement joins TRBV7-3 to TRBJ2-1; perhaps TRBD2 as D (5 bases). The V gene's germline CDR1 is SGHTA and CDR2 FQGTGA. The V end lost 5 bases, the J end lost 10 bases, and 18 bases lay between the germline ends. This CDR3 comprises 14 residues. CDR3: CASSEGPATGEQFF. Written as DNA, the CDR3 is TGTGCCAGCAGCGAGGGTCCTGCGACGGGGGAGCAGTTCTTC.

This sequence joins TRBV9 and TRBJ1-1, with unresolved D. In germline, CDR1 is SGDLS, CDR2 YYNGEE. The CDR3 runs 12 residues. V was trimmed by 5 bases and J by 4 bases, leaving 9 bases between them. The CDR3: CASSYSGTEAFF. DNA of the CDR3: TGTGCCAGCAGTTATTCGGGCACTGAAGCTTTCTTT.

The V and J genes are TRBV6-5 and TRBJ1-2; D not resolved. V dropped 0 bases and J dropped 4 bases, with 9 bases sitting between them. The germline V gene encodes CDR1 MNHEY and CDR2 SVGAGI. This CDR3 spans 14 amino acids. The CDR3 DNA sequence: TGTGCCAGCAGTTACTCGAAGGGAGCCTATGGCTACACCTTC. This translates into CASSYSKGAYGYTF.

This chain connects TRBV5-1 to TRBJ1-2; D uncertain. From germline, CDR1 is SGHRS and CDR2 YFSETQ. There are 14 residues in the CDR3. V was trimmed by 0 bases and J by 5 bases, leaving 11 bases between them. The CDR3 loop reads CASSLGSVSYGYTF. CDR3 bases: TGCGCCAGCAGCTTGGGGTCTGTCTCTTATGGCTACACCTTC.

The rearrangement uses TRBV5-1 and TRBJ2-3; D assignment may be TRBD1 or TRBD2 (5 bases each). The CDR3 consists of 14 residues. CDR1 is SGHRS and CDR2 is YFSETQ in the germline V gene. V lost 6 bases and J lost 1, with 12 bases in between. The CDR3 DNA reads TGCGCCAGCACTCTGGGGACCCGCACAGATACGCAGTATTTT. Amino acids: CASTLGTRTDTQYF.

V usage is TRBV20-1 and J usage is TRBJ2-1, with D perhaps TRBD2 (5 bases). V was shortened by 5 bases and J by 5 bases, with 7 bases between the two germline ends. The V gene's germline CDR1 is DFQATT and CDR2 SNEGSKA (reference sequence). The CDR3 runs 11 residues. In nucleotides, the CDR3 is TGCAGTGCTCTCGGGGACAATGAGCAGTTCTTC. Its protein is CSALGDNEQFF.

J is TRBJ2-1 and V is TRBV5-6; tentatively, D is TRBD1 (5 bases). The ends were cut back, 6 bases at V and 5 bases at J, with 12 bases in the middle. This CDR3 comprises 13 residues. In germline, CDR1 is SGHDT, CDR2 YYEEEE. CDR3 sequence (DNA): TGTGCCAGCACTGGGGCGACCAACAATGAGCAGTTCTTC. Protein sequence: CASTGATNNEQFF. Drawing the rest from reference TRBV5-6 and TRBJ2-1, the complete variable domain is DAGVTQSPTHLIKTRGQQVTLRCSPKSGHDTVSWYQQALGQGPQFIFQYYEEEERQRGNFPDRFSGHQFPNYSSELNVNALLLGDSALYLCASTGATNNEQFFGPGTRLTVL.

The rearrangement uses TRBV4-2 and TRBJ2-3, with D possibly being TRBD2 (7 bases). Trimming shortened V by 1 base and J by 2 bases, and 13 bases separated the two germline ends. This CDR3 spans 16 amino acids. CDR1 is LGHNA, CDR2 YNFKEQ, per germline. In nucleotides, the CDR3 is TGTGCCAGCAGCCAAGGCGGGGGCGGTTACACAGATACGCAGTATTTT. Amino acid sequence: CASSQGGGGYTDTQYF.

The V gene is TRBV5-6, the J gene TRBJ1-2; perhaps TRBD1 as D (6 bases). The CDR3 contains 14 residues. Germline CDR1 SGHDT, CDR2 YYEEEE. V was clipped by 0 bases and J by 3 bases, with 9 bases between them. The CDR3 DNA is TGTGCCAGCAGCTTGGCAGGGGAGGACTATGGCTACACCTTC. Protein: CASSLAGEDYGYTF. Supplemented by reference TRBV5-6 and TRBJ1-2, the full variable domain reads DAGVTQSPTHLIKTRGQQVTLRCSPKSGHDTVSWYQQALGQGPQFIFQYYEEEERQRGNFPDRFSGHQFPNYSSELNVNALLLGDSALYLCASSLAGEDYGYTFGSGTRLTVV.

This rearrangement joins TRBV4-1 to TRBJ1-4, with D tentatively TRBD1 (5 bases). The CDR3 length is 15 residues. CDR1 and CDR2 from the germline V gene are MGHRA and YSYEKL. The V end was cut by 1 base, the J end by 3 bases, with 9 bases between. This CDR3 reads CASSQVVGPNEKLFF. The CDR3 coding sequence is TGCGCCAGCAGCCAAGTGGTGGGACCTAATGAAAAACTGTTTTTT.

The chain combines TRBV2 with TRBJ1-1; no reliable D call. CDR3 length: 14 residues. V shed 8 bases and J shed 0 bases, with 13 bases lying between them. CDR1 is SNHLY and CDR2 is FYNNEI in the germline V gene. DNA of the CDR3: TGTGCCAGCGGTGGTAATGGAATGAACACTGAAGCTTTCTTT. It translates to CASGGNGMNTEAFF.

The chain has TRBV6-5 and TRBJ2-6, with D unresolved. Germline CDR1 reads MNHEY; CDR2 reads SVGAGI. CDR3 length: 14 residues. V was pared by 2 bases and J by 0 bases, with 2 bases between. CDR3 DNA sequence: TGTGCCAGCAGTTACAACTCTGGGGCCAACGTCCTGACTTTC. Amino acids: CASSYNSGANVLTF.

This clone was picked up one time. J is TRBJ2-2 and V is TRBV29-1; 13 positions match TRBD2. This CDR3 contains 14 residues. V was pared by 6 bases and J by 13 bases, with 11 bases of the junction left unmatched. Germline V lookup: CDR1 SQVTM, CDR2 ANQGSEA. The CDR3 DNA follows: TGCAGCGTCCTCCCTAGACTAGCGGGGGGCGGGCTGTTTTTT. Translation: CSVLPRLAGGGLFF.

The chain joins TRBV30 to TRBJ1-5; perhaps TRBD1 as D (5 bases). Trimming left V 0 bases short and J 9 bases short, with 12 bases between. Germline CDR1 GTSNPN, CDR2 SVGIG (reference sequence). This CDR3 comprises 13 residues. CDR3 sequence: CAWSVQGEGPQHF. The CDR3 nucleotides are TGTGCCTGGAGTGTACAAGGGGAAGGGCCCCAGCATTTT.

The rearrangement joins TRBV5-1 to TRBJ2-3; D is ambiguous. Trimming cost V 3 bases and J 3 bases, with 5 bases left between them. Germline CDR1 reads SGHRS; CDR2 reads YFSETQ. The CDR3 spans 12 residues. The CDR3 here is CASSSRTDTQYF. The CDR3 DNA reads TGCGCCAGCAGCTCTAGGACAGATACGCAGTATTTT.

V usage is TRBV5-1 and J usage is TRBJ1-1; 9 nucleotides line up with TRBD1. The junction had 10 bases not matched to a gene; V was cut back by 4 bases and J by 3 bases. Per germline, CDR1 SGHRS and CDR2 YFSETQ. The CDR3 loop spans 16 amino acids. For the CDR3, the DNA is TGCGCCAGCAGCCCGGGGACAGGGTCAAGTTACACTGAAGCTTTCTTT. This sequence encodes CASSPGTGSSYTEAFF.

This sequence joins TRBV6-5 and TRBJ1-2; D uncertain. The V end lost 0 bases, the J end lost 5 bases, and 13 bases lay between the germline ends. Germline V gene sequence: CDR1 MNHEY, CDR2 SVGAGI. This CDR3 spans 15 amino acids. The CDR3 DNA sequence: TGTGCCAGCAGTTACTCGACGACCTGGGAGTATGGCTACACCTTC. Protein: CASSYSTTWEYGYTF.

The rearrangement uses TRBV18 and TRBJ1-1; unclear D gene. Germline CDR1 KGHSH, CDR2 LQKENI. The CDR3 sequence is 14 residues long. Trimming shortened V by 3 bases and J by 2 bases, and 10 bases separated the two germline ends. DNA of the CDR3: TGTGCCAGCTCACCTTCTCGGACCAACACTGAAGCTTTCTTT. It codes for CASSPSRTNTEAFF.

The chain is built from TRBV7-8 and TRBJ1-2; 8 bases line up with TRBD1. The CDR3 loop spans 14 amino acids. Germline trimming cut 5 bases from V and 2 bases from J; bases unmatched to any gene: 4. Germline V gene sequence: CDR1 SGHVS, CDR2 FQNEAQ. The CDR3 DNA reads TGTGCCAGCAGCCCTGGACAGGGAAACTATGGCTACACCTTC. It yields the protein CASSPGQGNYGYTF.

This clone was observed a handful of times. The chain uses TRBV7-6 and TRBJ2-5, with D unresolved. CDR3 length equals 12 residues. The V end was cut by 8 bases, the J end by 2 bases, with 9 bases between. CDR1 and CDR2 from the germline V gene are SGHVS and FNYEAQ. The CDR3 sequence is CASAPLQETQYF. Here the CDR3 DNA reads TGTGCCAGCGCACCCCTTCAAGAGACCCAGTACTTC. The complete variable domain, with remaining parts taken from reference TRBV7-6 and TRBJ2-5, reads GAGVSQSPRYKVTKRGQDVALRCDPISGHVSLYWYRQALGQGPEFLTYFNYEAQQDKSGLPNDRFSAERPEGSISTLTIQRTEQRDSAMYRCASAPLQETQYFGPGTRLLVL.

This chain links TRBV7-2 with TRBJ1-2, with 7 bases lining up with TRBD1. The germline gives CDR1 SGHTA, CDR2 FQGNSA. V lost 3 bases to trimming and J lost 0 bases; unmatched junction nucleotides: 1. This CDR3 comprises 14 residues. For the CDR3, the DNA is TGTGCCAGCAGCTTGGGACAGTCTAACTATGGCTACACCTTC. Translating it yields CASSLGQSNYGYTF. The entire variable domain, with the rest obtained from reference TRBV7-2 and TRBJ1-2, is as follows: GAGVSQSPSNKVTEKGKDVELRCDPISGHTALYWYRQSLGQGLEFLIYFQGNSAPDKSGLPSDRFSAERTGGSVSTLTIQRTQQEDSAVYLCASSLGQSNYGYTFGSGTRLTVV.

V gene TRBV5-5 combines with J gene TRBJ1-2, with D maybe TRBD1 (6 bases). With 7 bases removed from V and 5 bases from J, the gap between germline ends came to 18 bases. The germline gives CDR1 SGHKS, CDR2 YYEKEE (reference sequence). The CDR3 is 14 amino acids. DNA of the CDR3: TGTGCCAGCGGCAGGGGAGAGGGAACTTATGGCTACACCTTC. Amino acids: CASGRGEGTYGYTF.

The chain couples TRBV5-1 to TRBJ2-2; 12 positions agree with TRBD1. CDR3 length equals 16 residues. J was trimmed by 6 bases and V by 4 bases; bases with no gene match: 7. Germline values: CDR1 SGHRS, CDR2 YFSETQ. CDR3 protein: CASSLLGQGAAGELFF. The CDR3 bases are TGCGCCAGCAGCCTACTGGGACAGGGGGCGGCCGGGGAGCTGTTTTTT.

This chain connects TRBV19 to TRBJ2-3, with D tentatively TRBD2 (6 bases). Trimming removed 4 bases from V and 5 bases from J, with 19 bases in between. The CDR3 consists of 16 residues. Germline CDR1 reads LNHDA; CDR2 reads SQIVND (reference sequence). The CDR3 DNA is TGTGCCAGTAGTAAGGACCTCGGGGGTAGCGGAGATACGCAGTATTTT. Protein sequence: CASSKDLGGSGDTQYF.

This chain joins TRBV7-8 and TRBJ2-7; D may be TRBD1 (6 bases). This CDR3 is built from 15 residues. CDR1 SGHVS and CDR2 FQNEAQ come from the germline V gene. Trimming left V 0 bases short and J 0 bases short, with 9 bases between. The CDR3: CASSLAGASSYEQYF. CDR3 sequence (DNA): TGTGCCAGCAGCTTAGCGGGGGCTAGCTCCTACGAGCAGTACTTC.

This clone was observed a handful of times. The chain recombines TRBV19 with TRBJ2-2; 10 nucleotides agree with TRBD1. This CDR3 has 14 residues. The V and J ends lost 7 bases and 6 bases, in that order; junction bases with no gene match: 5. Germline CDR1 LNHDA, CDR2 SQIVND (reference sequence). CDR3 DNA: TGTGCCAGTATAGGGACAGGGGTCGCCGGGGAGCTGTTTTTT. It specifies CASIGTGVAGELFF.

This chain's CDR3 is CASSLIGETQYF. Written as DNA, the CDR3 is TGTGCCAGCAGCTTAATAGGAGAGACCCAGTACTTC. The chain uses TRBV7-3 and TRBJ2-5, with no clear D. Germline V gene lookup returns CDR1 SGHTA and CDR2 FQGTGA. The CDR3 length is 12 residues. V was clipped by 1 base and J by 4 bases, with 4 bases between them. Combining the CDR3 with reference TRBV7-3 and TRBJ2-5 gives the whole variable domain GAGVSQTPSNKVTEKGKYVELRCDPISGHTALYWYRQSLGQGPEFLIYFQGTGAADDSGLPNDRFFAVRPEGSVSTLKIQRTERGDSAVYLCASSLIGETQYFGPGTRLLVL.

The chain is built from TRBV7-9 and TRBJ2-6; no reliable D call. Trimming shortened V by 5 bases and J by 1 base, and 12 bases separated the two germline ends. Germline V gives CDR1 SEHNR, CDR2 FQNEAQ (reference sequence). The CDR3 is 16 residues long. CDR3 amino acids: CASSKLGRSGANVLTF. Here the CDR3 DNA reads TGTGCCAGCAGCAAATTGGGCAGGTCTGGGGCCAACGTCCTGACTTTC.